This T cell receptor beta chain was found in a study of blood T cell repertoires in COVID-19. Data came from immunoSEQ multiplex PCR; TCRdb stores just in-frame clones and leaves some out. The data contain about 93,000 clones, roughly 90% of them singletons. The V gene lost 7 bases and the J gene lost 4 bases, with 13 bases spanning the gap. Looked up from germline, CDR1 is SQVTM and CDR2 is ANQGSEA. This CDR3 region has 13 residues. This receptor was obtained from a human donor with active COVID-19. The donor label of this sample is uncertain. This chain connects TRBV29-1 to TRBJ1-4, with a possible D match to TRBD1 (6 bases). Sequenced: peripheral blood. The CDR3 region has the DNA TGCAGCGCCCGAGGGACAAGTAATGAAAAACTGTTTTTT. Translating it yields CSARGTSNEKLFF.